The 23 T cell receptor beta chains below all came from one sample that was sequenced in a study of T cell changes during pregnancy in multiple sclerosis. The assay was immunoSEQ multiplex PCR, and TCRdb's table has in-frame clones only and misses some. In the table there are more than 60,000 clones, roughly 90% of which are singletons. The sample consisted of CD4+ T cells from peripheral blood mononuclear cells, taken in the third trimester of pregnancy. All receptors come from a female donor in good health, enrolled as a control in a pregnancy study.

The gene calls are TRBV2 and TRBJ2-7; 7 bases are a match to TRBD1. The V and J ends lost 6 bases and 2 bases, in that order; junction bases with no gene match: 7. Germline-derived CDR1 and CDR2 are SNHLY and FYNNEI. The CDR3 length is 14 residues. Here the CDR3 reads CASSPPGTAYEQYF. In DNA form, the CDR3 reads TGTGCCAGCAGCCCCCCCGGGACAGCCTACGAGCAGTACTTC.

V and J are TRBV6-6 and TRBJ1-1; D perhaps matches TRBD1 (6 bases). Germline V CDR1 and CDR2: MNHNY, SVGAGI (reference sequence). Trimming shortened V by 5 bases and J by 1 base, and 11 bases separated the two germline ends. The CDR3 consists of 14 residues. As DNA, the CDR3 is TGTGCCAGCAGTACGGGGGGGCCGAACACTGAAGCTTTCTTT. Translating gives CASSTGGPNTEAFF.

The chain couples TRBV7-3 to TRBJ2-2, with a weak D call TRBD1 (7 bases). The V end was cut by 5 bases, the J end by 5 bases, with 15 bases between. This CDR3 comprises 15 residues. Germline loops: CDR1 SGHTA, CDR2 FQGTGA. In DNA form, the CDR3 reads TGTGCCAGCAGCGGATACAGGGGAGGAACCGGGGAGCTGTTTTTT. Translation: CASSGYRGGTGELFF.

The rearrangement uses TRBV30 and TRBJ2-2, with 7 bases matching TRBD1. CDR1 is GTSNPN, CDR2 SVGIG, per germline (reference sequence). V lost 4 bases, J lost 3 bases, and 5 bases stayed unmatched. This CDR3 contains 14 residues. The DNA of the CDR3 is TGTGCCTGGAAGGTAGACAGGGACACCGGGGAGCTGTTTTTT. Its translation is CAWKVDRDTGELFF.

The rearrangement uses TRBV11-3 and TRBJ1-1, with D possibly TRBD1 on 5 matching bases. Trimming took 4 bases from V and 4 from J, leaving 19 bases between them. The CDR3 covers 16 residues. CDR1 is SGHNT and CDR2 is YENEEA in the germline V gene. CDR3 nucleotide sequence: TGTGCCAGCAGCTCAAGCATGGACGCGGGGGGCACTGAAGCTTTCTTT. Translating it yields CASSSSMDAGGTEAFF.

This clone has more than one count but fewer than ten. The genes are TRBV7-9 and TRBJ1-5, with D tentatively TRBD1 (6 bases). Trimming shortened V by 1 base and J by 5 bases, and 15 bases separated the two germline ends. The V gene's germline CDR1 is SEHNR and CDR2 FQNEAQ (reference sequence). The CDR3 has 16 amino acids. In DNA form, the CDR3 reads TGTGCCAGCAGCTTAGGTACAGGGACGATAGATCAGCCCCAGCATTTT. Translating gives CASSLGTGTIDQPQHF.

V gene TRBV7-2 combines with J gene TRBJ2-3, with D tentatively TRBD1 (6 bases). Germline CDR1 SGHTA, CDR2 FQGNSA. The CDR3 runs to 14 residues. With 4 bases removed from V and 6 bases from J, the gap between germline ends came to 14 bases. The CDR3 region is CASSYGQWPDTQYF. CDR3 coding DNA: TGTGCCAGCAGCTATGGACAGTGGCCCGATACGCAGTATTTT.

The V gene is TRBV7-3, the J gene TRBJ2-4, with 7 bases matching TRBD1. Looked up from germline, CDR1 is SGHTA and CDR2 is FQGTGA. The CDR3 consists of 14 residues. V shed 5 bases, J shed 10 bases, and the junction held 11 bases outside the gene matches. CDR3 residues: CASSEGQPQGIQYF. The CDR3, as DNA: TGTGCCAGCAGCGAGGGACAGCCCCAAGGGATTCAGTACTTC.

V is TRBV27 and J is TRBJ2-7, with D possibly being TRBD1 (6 bases). CDR3 length: 14 residues. Looked up from germline, CDR1 is MNHEY and CDR2 is SMNVEV (reference sequence). The germline V and J ends were trimmed by 2 bases and 3 bases, with 11 bases remaining between them. The CDR3 spells CASSLGGRGYEQYF. The CDR3 coding sequence is TGTGCCAGCAGTTTAGGCGGCAGGGGCTACGAGCAGTACTTC.

This clone was seen a single time. The V gene is TRBV7-6, the J gene TRBJ2-6; no firm D call. Germline V gene data show CDR1 as SGHVS and CDR2 as FNYEAQ. The CDR3 is 15 residues long. The V gene lost 2 bases and the J gene lost 0 bases, with 5 bases spanning the gap. This CDR3 reads CASSLYSSGANVLTF. DNA for the CDR3: TGTGCCAGCAGCTTATACAGCTCTGGGGCCAACGTCCTGACTTTC.

The chain joins TRBV28 to TRBJ1-3; D is unresolved. V lost 6 bases and J 0 bases, leaving 12 bases between the germline ends. From germline, CDR1 is MDHEN and CDR2 SYDVKM. The CDR3 sequence is 15 residues long. Written as DNA, the CDR3 is TGTGCCAGCAGGCCCGTAGCGGTCTCTGGAAACACCATATATTTT. This encodes CASRPVAVSGNTIYF. The full variable domain, in which reference TRBV28 and TRBJ1-3 provide the parts outside the CDR3, is DVKVTQSSRYLVKRTGEKVFLECVQDMDHENMFWYRQDPGLGLRLIYFSYDVKMKEKGDIPEGYSVSREKKERFSLILESASTNQTSMYLCASRPVAVSGNTIYFGEGSWLTVV.

This rearrangement joins TRBV30 to TRBJ2-5, with 8 positions matching TRBD2. CDR3 length: 13 residues. Per the germline V gene, CDR1 is GTSNPN and CDR2 is SVGIG (reference sequence). With V trimmed by 7 bases and J by 3 bases, 7 bases remained unmatched. This chain's CDR3 is CASRGTREETQYF. The CDR3 region has the DNA TGTGCCTCCCGGGGGACTAGGGAAGAGACCCAGTACTTC.

V and J are TRBV6-5 and TRBJ1-2; no clear D. The CDR3 length is 13 residues. Trimming took 4 bases from V and 1 from J, leaving 7 bases between them. CDR1 MNHEY and CDR2 SVGAGI come from the germline V gene. DNA for the CDR3: TGTGCCAGCAGTTGGCACAGTAACTATGGCTACACCTTC. This codes for CASSWHSNYGYTF.

The chain joins TRBV28 to TRBJ2-5; 11 nucleotides agree with TRBD2. V lost 4 bases to trimming and J lost 2 bases; unmatched junction nucleotides: 12. The CDR3 consists of 18 residues. CDR1 is MDHEN and CDR2 is SYDVKM in the germline V gene. The CDR3 nucleotides read TGTGCCAGCAGTTCTCCCGGGACTAGCGGCCACTTTCAAGAGACCCAGTACTTC. Its translation is CASSSPGTSGHFQETQYF.

The V call is TRBV10-3, the J call TRBJ2-1, with 7 bases fitting TRBD1. Trimming removed 5 bases from V and 4 bases from J; junction bases left unmatched: 8. This CDR3 is built from 15 residues. The germline CDR1 and CDR2 sequences are ENHRY and SYGVKD. CDR3 nucleotide sequence: TGTGCCATCAGTCGAGGGGGCGAGGGTTACAATGAGCAGTTCTTC. Its protein is CAISRGGEGYNEQFF.

Here the CDR3 reads CASSPPPGTGISPNTEAFF. The CDR3 DNA sequence: TGTGCCAGCAGCCCTCCCCCCGGGACAGGGATATCCCCGAACACTGAAGCTTTCTTT. This chain joins TRBV5-6 and TRBJ1-1, with 9 nucleotides matching TRBD1. The CDR3 extends over 19 amino acids. The trim removed 4 bases at V and 1 base at J, leaving 17 bases unmatched. In germline, CDR1 is SGHDT, CDR2 YYEEEE.

The genes are TRBV10-3 and TRBJ1-3; D unclear. Per germline, CDR1 ENHRY and CDR2 SYGVKD. Trimming cost V 4 bases and J 0 bases, with 10 bases left between them. The CDR3 has 15 amino acids. The CDR3 coding sequence is TGTGCCATCAGTGGGAGAGAATACTCTGGAAACACCATATATTTT. Protein: CAISGREYSGNTIYF.

V usage is TRBV6-5 and J usage is TRBJ2-7; weak D call: TRBD1 (5 bases). The germline CDR1 and CDR2 sequences are MNHEY and SVGAGI. The CDR3 is 15 residues long. V was trimmed by 4 bases and J by 0 bases, leaving 13 bases between them. The CDR3 is CASSFRGQGSYEQYF. The CDR3 DNA follows: TGTGCCAGCAGTTTCCGTGGGCAGGGCTCCTACGAGCAGTACTTC.

The chain uses TRBV11-3 and TRBJ1-5; D remains unclear. This CDR3 has 14 amino acids. Germline CDR1 SGHNT, CDR2 YENEEA. With 1 base removed from V and 4 bases from J, the gap between germline ends came to 8 bases. CDR3 nucleotide sequence: TGTGCCAGCAGCTTAGCCAGGCCTAATCAGCCCCAGCATTTT. Protein sequence: CASSLARPNQPQHF.

This CDR3 is CASSKRGEKLFF. The CDR3 coding sequence is TGTGCCAGCAGCAAAAGGGGGGAAAAACTGTTTTTT. The V and J genes are TRBV7-3 and TRBJ1-4; tentative D call: TRBD1 (6 bases). Germline V lookup: CDR1 SGHTA, CDR2 FQGTGA. The CDR3 sequence is 12 residues long. V shed 5 bases and J shed 8 bases, with 9 bases lying between them.

The CDR3 reads CASSSMGQANTEAFF. For the CDR3, the DNA is TGTGCCAGTAGTAGCATGGGACAGGCGAACACTGAAGCTTTCTTT. This chain uses TRBV19 with TRBJ1-1, with 8 bases aligning to TRBD1. This CDR3 spans 15 amino acids. Germline CDR1 LNHDA, CDR2 SQIVND (reference sequence). The V gene end was trimmed by 4 bases and the J gene end by 1 base; junction bases not matched to a gene: 5.

The CDR3 DNA reads TGTGCCAGCAGCTTTTTCCACTCTGGGGCCAACGTCCTGACTTTC. It specifies CASSFFHSGANVLTF. The V gene is TRBV7-9, the J gene TRBJ2-6; D is ambiguous. V lost 3 bases to trimming and J lost 0 bases, with 6 bases between them. In germline, CDR1 is SEHNR, CDR2 FQNEAQ (reference sequence). This CDR3 contains 15 residues.

The chain has TRBV19 and TRBJ2-2; perhaps TRBD2 as D (7 bases). The CDR3 consists of 15 residues. The germline gives CDR1 LNHDA, CDR2 SQIVND (reference sequence). Trimming pared 3 bases from V and 4 bases from J, leaving 12 bases between. CDR3 bases: TGTGCCAGTAGTATTATTCGGGGGGCCACCGGGGAGCTGTTTTTT. Its translation: CASSIIRGATGELFF.